The rows below give T cell receptor beta chains drawn from one sample of a study of blood T cell repertoires in COVID-19. Measured with immunoSEQ multiplex PCR; TCRdb has only the in-frame clones, and not every one. This repertoire shows 150,000 to 200,000 clones, roughly 82% found once; its top ten account for roughly 9.6%. What was sequenced was PBMCs or T cells enriched from blood (not recorded which). The receptors derive from a man aged 45-60 years who had recovered from COVID-19. Each CDR3 is given with its conserved first and last residue. D genes are given only for firm matches. The size entry is marked missing in some rows and otherwise reads once, few, many or a size class.

J	D	V	length	size	CDR3	DNA
TRBJ2-2	NA	TRBV2	16	NA	CASSFLGGRATGELFF	TGTGCCAGCAGTTTTCTGGGGGGTAGGGCCACCGGGGAGCTGTTTTTT
TRBJ2-3	NA	TRBV5-4	15	NA	CASSLNGLSTDTQYF	TGTGCCAGCAGCTTGAACGGACTTAGCACAGATACGCAGTATTTT
TRBJ2-1	TRBD2	TRBV6-2/TRBV6-3	14	NA	CASSLLAGASEQFF	TGTGCCAGCAGTTTATTAGCGGGAGCGAGTGAGCAGTTCTTC
TRBJ2-7	NA	TRBV28	12	NA	CASRQGVYEQYF	TGTGCCAGCAGGCAAGGGGTCTACGAGCAGTACTTC
TRBJ2-2	NA	TRBV6-5	15	NA	CASSYSSQGTGELFF	TGTGCCAGCAGTTACTCGAGTCAGGGGACCGGGGAGCTGTTTTTT
TRBJ2-1	NA	TRBV11-3	17	NA	CASSLVGVGVGSNEQFF	TGTGCCAGCAGCTTAGTTGGTGTCGGGGTGGGGTCAAATGAGCAGTTCTTC
TRBJ2-1	NA	TRBV7-3	15	NA	CASSPWVSQGNEQFF	TGTGCCAGCAGCCCCTGGGTATCCCAGGGGAATGAGCAGTTCTTC
TRBJ2-5	TRBD2	TRBV18	15	NA	CASSPPAGGPETQYF	TGTGCCAGCTCACCACCAGCGGGGGGGCCAGAGACCCAGTACTTC
TRBJ2-1	TRBD2	TRBV3-1/TRBV3-2	15	once	CASSLRSGSLDEQFF	TGTGCCAGCAGCCTTCGGAGCGGGAGCCTCGATGAGCAGTTCTTC
TRBJ2-1	NA	TRBV10-3	15	few	CAIPSGGASYNEQFF	TGTGCCATCCCATCCGGCGGGGCCTCCTACAATGAGCAGTTCTTC
TRBJ2-7	TRBD2	TRBV28	15	few	CASSSTSGRDYEQYF	TGTGCCAGCAGTTCAACTAGCGGGAGGGACTACGAGCAGTACTTC
TRBJ2-7	NA	TRBV12-3/TRBV12-4	12	NA	CASSLLGYEQYF	TGTGCCAGCAGTTTACTCGGCTACGAGCAGTACTTC
TRBJ2-7	TRBD1	TRBV7-9	16	few	CASSEHRDRVNYEQYF	TGTGCCAGCAGCGAACACCGGGACAGGGTAAACTACGAGCAGTACTTC
TRBJ1-6	NA	TRBV5-1	17	NA	CASTNETVVGGNSPLHF	TGCGCCAGCACCAATGAGACTGTTGTCGGGGGTAATTCACCCCTCCACTTT
TRBJ2-1	TRBD1	TRBV4-2	17	NA	CASSPEDGQGTYNEQFF	TGTGCCAGCAGCCCAGAAGATGGACAGGGGACCTACAATGAGCAGTTCTTC
TRBJ2-7	TRBD1	TRBV5-5	14	NA	CASGTGQVRDEQYF	TGTGCCAGCGGGACCGGACAGGTTAGAGACGAGCAGTACTTC
TRBJ2-5	TRBD1	TRBV5-1	13	NA	CASSLGQGEAQYF	TGCGCCAGCAGCTTGGGACAGGGCGAAGCCCAGTACTTC
TRBJ1-4	TRBD1	TRBV19	15	once	CASSIKQGRNEKLFF	TGTGCCAGTAGTATAAAACAGGGGCGAAATGAAAAACTGTTTTTT
TRBJ1-6	NA	TRBV5-1	14	many	CASSLGQNNSPLHF	TGCGCCAGCAGCTTGGGGCAAAATAATTCACCCCTCCACTTT
TRBJ1-1	NA	TRBV3-1/TRBV3-2	14	NA	CASSQEVANTEAFF	TGTGCCAGCAGCCAAGAGGTAGCTAACACTGAAGCTTTCTTT
TRBJ1-3	TRBD1	TRBV5-1	16	once	CASSWGQSSSGNTIYF	TGCGCCAGCAGCTGGGGACAGAGTTCTTCTGGAAACACCATATATTTT
TRBJ2-2	NA	TRBV5-5	15	NA	CASSLRTGDTGELFF	TGTGCCAGCAGCCTCAGGACGGGGGACACCGGGGAGCTGTTTTTT
TRBJ2-5	NA	TRBV7-9	14	NA	CASSYSGVGETQYF	TGTGCCAGCAGTTACTCAGGGGTAGGGGAGACCCAGTACTTC
TRBJ2-7	NA	TRBV5-1	17	NA	CASSLSAGLSSSYEQYF	TGCGCCAGCAGCCTTTCTGCGGGACTCTCTAGCTCCTACGAGCAGTACTTC
TRBJ2-1	TRBD2	TRBV4-2	16	NA	CASSLPASGRYNEQFF	TGTGCCAGCAGCCTCCCGGCTAGCGGGAGGTACAATGAGCAGTTCTTC
TRBJ2-5	NA	TRBV6-1	13	few	CASSEATQETQYF	TGTGCCAGCAGTGAAGCTACTCAAGAGACCCAGTACTTC
TRBJ2-1	TRBD2	TRBV7-6	16	NA	CASSLRTSGRLNEQFF	TGTGCCAGCAGCTTAAGAACTAGCGGGAGATTGAATGAGCAGTTCTTC
TRBJ2-3	TRBD1	TRBV6-4	15	NA	CASSVDREVADTQYF	TGTGCCAGCAGTGTCGACAGGGAAGTAGCAGATACGCAGTATTTT
TRBJ2-7	NA	TRBV11-2	15	NA	CASSLVGTNSYEQYF	TGTGCCAGCAGCTTAGTAGGGACAAACTCCTACGAGCAGTACTTC
TRBJ2-1	TRBD2	TRBV7-3	15	NA	CASSLSGGTQNEQFF	TGTGCCAGCAGCTTGAGCGGGGGGACGCAGAATGAGCAGTTCTTC
TRBJ2-5	TRBD2	TRBV2	13	once	CASGGDPRETQYF	TGTGCCAGCGGGGGGGACCCCCGGGAGACCCAGTACTTC
TRBJ2-7	NA	TRBV4-1	16	NA	CASSRPPGQIKGEQYF	TGCGCCAGCAGCAGACCGCCGGGACAAATCAAGGGGGAGCAGTACTTC
TRBJ2-7	NA	TRBV21-1	15	NA	CASSKPRFEGDEQYF	TGTGCCAGCAGCAAACCGCGGTTCGAGGGGGACGAGCAGTACTTC
TRBJ2-7	TRBD1	TRBV24-1	14	NA	CATSEPGTGVEQYF	TGTGCCACCAGTGAACCCGGGACAGGGGTCGAGCAGTACTTC
TRBJ1-5	TRBD1	TRBV12-3/TRBV12-4	12	NA	CASSLGQAPQHF	TGTGCCAGCAGCCTCGGACAGGCGCCCCAGCATTTT
TRBJ2-1	NA	TRBV5-3	18	few	CARSHTKTTSASYNEQFF	TGTGCCAGAAGCCACACAAAGACTACCAGCGCTTCCTACAATGAGCAGTTCTTC
TRBJ1-5	NA	TRBV28	10	NA	CASGPPPQHF	TGTGCCAGCGGGCCTCCGCCCCAGCATTTT
TRBJ1-6	NA	TRBV28	14	NA	CATLRETNNSPLHF	TGTGCCACCCTACGGGAGACCAATAATTCACCCCTCCACTTT
TRBJ2-2	NA	TRBV7-3	15	NA	CASSLGTSNTGELFF	TGTGCCAGCAGCTTAGGGACATCGAACACCGGGGAGCTGTTTTTT
TRBJ2-1	TRBD1	TRBV9	15	NA	CASSVDGTGDNEQFF	TGTGCCAGCAGCGTAGACGGGACAGGGGACAATGAGCAGTTCTTC
TRBJ2-7	NA	TRBV2	14	NA	CASKKEGASYEQYF	TGTGCCAGCAAAAAAGAGGGAGCTTCCTACGAGCAGTACTTC
TRBJ2-1	TRBD1	TRBV6-1	13	NA	CASSEGQYNEQFF	TGTGCCAGCAGTGAGGGACAGTACAATGAGCAGTTCTTC
TRBJ2-6	TRBD1	TRBV4-1	16	NA	CASSRLGTVEANVLTF	TGCGCCAGCAGCCGCCTCGGGACAGTTGAGGCCAACGTCCTGACTTTC
TRBJ2-7	NA	TRBV11-3	15	few	CASSPGWPGSYEQYF	TGTGCCAGCAGCCCGGGATGGCCAGGTTCATACGAGCAGTACTTC
TRBJ2-3	NA	TRBV5-1	13	NA	CASSFQGADTQYF	TGCGCCAGCAGCTTTCAGGGTGCAGATACGCAGTATTTT
TRBJ2-2	TRBD2	TRBV25-1	14	NA	CASGSGGNTGELFF	TGTGCCAGCGGTAGCGGGGGAAACACCGGGGAGCTGTTTTTT